These 21 T cell receptor beta chains share one sample of origin, sequenced in a study of human T cells and chemical hapten exposure. The time point: pre-sensitization, week 0. Treatment indicated: therapeutic diphenylcyclopropenone sensitization with weekly scalp DPC. MiXCR, run by TCRdb on the RACE reads, gives a single entry per CDR3 protein. The table shows about 350,000 distinct CDR3 sequences, with around 5.5% occurring only once. The sequencing here drew on whole blood, taken in connection with sensitization to the hapten diphenylcyclopropenone (DPC). The receptors here all came from a woman aged 18-29 years with alopecia areata. Some clones in this sample may be carry-over from other donors' samples.

This clonotype was recorded at least ten times. The V gene is TRBV5-1, the J gene TRBJ2-2; D may be TRBD2 (6 bases). The CDR3 length is 14 residues. Trimming pared 4 bases from V and 7 bases from J, leaving 14 bases between. The germline V gene encodes CDR1 SGHRS and CDR2 YFSETQ. CDR3 residues: CASSQGLVGGELFF. CDR3 nucleotides: TGCGCCAGCAGCCAGGGACTTGTAGGCGGGGAGCTGTTTTTT.

The sample holds a few counts of this clonotype. This rearrangement joins TRBV5-1 to TRBJ2-3; D ambiguous. The CDR3 runs to 13 residues. Looked up from germline, CDR1 is SGHRS and CDR2 is YFSETQ. Trimming took off 0 bases at V and 5 bases at J, with 7 bases between the two ends. The CDR3 here is CASSLASGDTQYF. The CDR3 DNA reads TGCGCCAGCAGCTTGGCCTCTGGAGATACGCAGTATTTT.

This clonotype showed up many times. CDR3 bases: TGTGCCAGCAGTCGTAATAGGGAGAGGGTTGGCTACACCTTC. Amino acid sequence: CASSRNRERVGYTF. This chain uses TRBV12-3 or TRBV12-4 with TRBJ1-2; the D is unclear. There are 14 residues in the CDR3. V lost 5 bases, J lost 7 bases, and 17 bases lay in between.

This clonotype was counted ten times or more. The rearrangement joins TRBV7-9 to TRBJ2-2; D is unresolved. Germline CDR1 and CDR2: SEHNR and FQNEAQ (reference sequence). The CDR3 totals 17 residues. Trimming took 5 bases from V and 1 from J, leaving 17 bases between them. The CDR3 region has the DNA TGTGCCAGCAGCCCCTCGGAAGATTTTTGGAACACCGGGGAGCTGTTTTTT. Its protein product is CASSPSEDFWNTGELFF. Complete variable domain (other parts from reference TRBV7-9 and TRBJ2-2): DTGVSQNPRHKITKRGQNVTFRCDPISEHNRLYWYRQTLGQGPEFLTYFQNEAQLEKSRLLSDRFSAERPKGSFSTLEIQRTEQGDSAMYLCASSPSEDFWNTGELFFGEGSRLTVL.

This rearrangement joins TRBV12-3 or TRBV12-4 to TRBJ1-2, with a possible D match to TRBD1 (5 bases). V shed 4 bases and J shed 8 bases, with 14 bases lying between them. The CDR3 runs 13 residues. This chain's CDR3 is CASSSPGTTGYTF. The CDR3 DNA reads as TGTGCCAGCAGTTCCCCGGGGACGACGGGCTACACCTTC.

This clonotype was detected ten times or more. The gene calls are TRBV29-1 and TRBJ1-1; tentatively, D is TRBD1 (5 bases). CDR3 size: 14 residues. CDR1 and CDR2 (germline): SQVTM, ANQGSEA. The V end was cut by 3 bases, the J end by 3 bases, with 14 bases between. The CDR3 bases are TGCAGCGTTGAGATGGGGCAGCTAGACACTGAAGCTTTCTTT. It codes for CSVEMGQLDTEAFF. Full variable domain (remainder filled in from reference TRBV29-1 and TRBJ1-1): SAVISQKPSRDICQRGTSLTIQCQVDSQVTMMFWYRQQPGQSLTLIATANQGSEATYESGFVIDKFPISRPNLTFSTLTVSNMSPEDSSIYLCSVEMGQLDTEAFFGQGTRLTVV.

This clonotype was counted only a few times. This rearrangement joins TRBV20-1 to TRBJ1-5; tentatively, D is TRBD1 (6 bases). The CDR3 loop spans 14 amino acids. V lost 5 bases and J 0 bases, leaving 11 bases between the germline ends. CDR1 and CDR2 (germline): DFQATT, SNEGSKA (reference sequence). The CDR3 coding sequence is TGCAGTGCTGGACAGTTGCATAGCAATCAGCCCCAGCATTTT. This sequence encodes CSAGQLHSNQPQHF.

The table lists this clonotype with a few counts. This could be a read error, since a much larger clone is one nucleotide away. V is TRBV12-3 or TRBV12-4 and J is TRBJ2-3, with 10 bases matching TRBD2. J lost 1 base, V lost 6 bases, and 1 base had no gene match. The CDR3 sequence is 14 residues long. For the CDR3, the DNA is TGTGCCAGCAGCGGGACTAGCGGCACAGATACGCAGTATTTT. As protein: CASSGTSGTDTQYF.

The J gene is TRBJ1-1, the V gene TRBV6-6; 8 nucleotides align to TRBD1. The CDR3 sequence is 15 residues long. Germline CDR1 and CDR2: MNHNY and SVGAGI (reference sequence). V gave up 2 bases and J gave up 4 bases; unmatched junction bases: 6. The CDR3 loop reads CASSYPGQGGTEAFF. The CDR3 nucleotides are TGTGCCAGCAGTTACCCCGGACAGGGAGGCACTGAAGCTTTCTTT.

This clonotype was recorded a few times. The rearrangement links TRBV10-3 to TRBJ2-1; D is possibly TRBD1 (5 bases). From germline, CDR1 is ENHRY and CDR2 SYGVKD. V was pared by 5 bases and J by 15 bases, with 20 bases between. The CDR3 length is 13 residues. The CDR3 nucleotides read TGTGCCATCAGTCTCGACGAAAGGGGCGCGCCGTTCTTC. Protein sequence: CAISLDERGAPFF.

As concerns this clonotype: A much larger clone lies one base from this, so it may be a read error. The CDR3 carries no conserved terminal phenylalanine or tryptophan, so it likely arises from a read error. It is unclear where the CDR3 begins or ends on the DNA, so no DNA is shown, and the CDR3 is as TCRdb lists it. This sequence joins TRBV21-1 and TRBJ1-2; whether TRBD1, the table's D call, matches the DNA was not checked. TRBV21-1 constitutes a pseudogene. The length of the CDR3 is 14 amino acids, counting both ends. The CDR3 is CASSGWGPLNGYTL.

The chain combines TRBV13 with TRBJ2-7; D is unresolved. This CDR3 spans 14 amino acids. Germline-derived CDR1 and CDR2 are PRHDT and FYEKMQ (reference sequence). V was pared by 4 bases and J by 6 bases, with 16 bases between. CDR3 residues: CASSSDGRFAEQYF. DNA for the CDR3: TGTGCCAGCAGCTCTGATGGGCGTTTTGCCGAGCAGTACTTC.

This clonotype was observed many times. The chain carries TRBV7-9 and TRBJ2-5; possibly TRBD2 for D (5 bases). With 0 bases removed from V and 2 bases from J, the gap between germline ends came to 10 bases. This CDR3 is 15 amino acids long. Germline values: CDR1 SEHNR, CDR2 FQNEAQ (reference sequence). The CDR3 here is CASSLAGAVQETQYF. The CDR3 DNA is TGTGCCAGCAGCTTAGCGGGAGCAGTTCAAGAGACCCAGTACTTC.

This chain uses TRBV2 with TRBJ2-3; the D is unclear. CDR1 and CDR2 (germline): SNHLY, FYNNEI. The CDR3 totals 14 residues. V lost 6 bases and J lost 2, with 12 bases in between. The CDR3 DNA reads as TGTGCCAGCAGGCCTAGGGCCGTCACAGATACGCAGTATTTT. Amino acids: CASRPRAVTDTQYF. Full variable domain (outside the CDR3, taken from reference TRBV2 and TRBJ2-3): EPEVTQTPSHQVTQMGQEVILRCVPISNHLYFYWYRQILGQKVEFLVSFYNNEISEKSEIFDDQFSVERPDGSNFTLKIRSTKLEDSAMYFCASRPRAVTDTQYFGPGTRLTVL.

This clonotype was observed a few times. The chain couples TRBV6-5 to TRBJ2-3, with 9 bases matching TRBD2. CDR1 and CDR2 from the germline V gene are MNHEY and SVGAGI. Trimming at V came to 2 bases and at J to 2 bases, leaving 5 bases not matched to a gene. The CDR3 sequence is 16 residues long. The CDR3 protein is CASSYEASGVTDTQYF. The CDR3 bases are TGTGCCAGCAGTTACGAGGCTAGCGGGGTCACAGATACGCAGTATTTT.

This clonotype came up a few times. The chain employs TRBV6-5 and TRBJ1-5, with D hard to call. V was shortened by 6 bases and J by 13 bases, with 19 bases between the two germline ends. Germline assignment: CDR1 MNHEY and CDR2 SVGAGI. The CDR3 has 13 residues. For the CDR3, the DNA is TGTGCCAGCAGCCGCAGCGCCGCAGAGTTACAGCATTTT. It is translated as CASSRSAAELQHF.

The sample holds many counts of this clonotype. V is TRBV6-2 or TRBV6-3 and J is TRBJ1-5; D not resolved. Germline CDR1 is MNHEY and CDR2 is SVGEGT. The V end was cut by 5 bases, the J end by 2 bases, with 16 bases between. The CDR3 spans 16 residues. CDR3 sequence reads: CASSHEGVIGNQPQHF. The CDR3, as DNA: TGTGCCAGCAGTCACGAAGGAGTTATTGGCAATCAGCCCCAGCATTTT.

This clonotype showed up many times. The genes are TRBV20-1 and TRBJ1-5, with D possibly matching TRBD1 (5 bases). The CDR3 loop spans 21 amino acids. Germline-derived CDR1 and CDR2 are DFQATT and SNEGSKA (reference sequence). V was clipped by 0 bases and J by 2 bases, with 29 bases between them. The CDR3 region has the DNA TGCAGTGCTAGAGATGTTACGTTCCGGGGGATTGCGTGGTCAGGCAATCAGCCCCAGCATTTT. This encodes CSARDVTFRGIAWSGNQPQHF.

This clonotype has at least ten counts. The J gene is TRBJ2-4, the V gene TRBV4-2; D remains unclear. The V gene's germline CDR1 is LGHNA and CDR2 YNFKEQ. This CDR3 is 15 amino acids long. V shed 0 bases and J shed 5 bases, with 11 bases lying between them. CDR3 region: CASSQDNIAENIQYF. CDR3 in DNA: TGTGCCAGCAGCCAAGATAACATTGCAGAAAACATTCAGTACTTC.

The chain carries TRBV6-2 or TRBV6-3 and TRBJ2-7; D not resolved. This CDR3 is built from 12 residues. Trimming removed 8 bases at V and 3 bases at J, with 11 bases between. Germline V CDR1 and CDR2: MNHEY, SVGEGT. The CDR3 DNA sequence: TGTGCCAGCGCAGACCTCTTCTACGAGCAGTACTTC. Translation: CASADLFYEQYF.

This clonotype was recorded at least ten times. J is TRBJ1-1 and V is TRBV6-5; D uncertain. The CDR3 totals 15 residues. Trimming cost V 5 bases and J 0 bases, with 13 bases left between them. Germline loops: CDR1 MNHEY, CDR2 SVGAGI. In DNA, the CDR3 is TGTGCCAGCAGTCAGAGCGGACGGTTGAACACTGAAGCTTTCTTT. This gives the protein CASSQSGRLNTEAFF.